This T cell receptor (beta chain) came from a study of T cell changes during pregnancy in multiple sclerosis. Here immunoSEQ multiplex PCR was the method, and the copy in TCRdb shows in-frame clones only, minus some. The table has fewer than 85,000 clones, about 94% seen once. The sequencing here drew on peripheral blood, taken in the third trimester of pregnancy. This sequence originates from a female donor with multiple sclerosis, enrolled in a pregnancy study.

For the CDR3, the DNA is TGTGCCAGCAGCTCAGGGGTTGGGGGTAATGAAAAACTGTTTTTT. This translates into CASSSGVGGNEKLFF. V and J are TRBV5-6 and TRBJ1-4; D perhaps matches TRBD1 (6 bases). V lost 3 bases and J lost 4, with 13 bases in between. The CDR3 has 15 amino acids. Germline loops: CDR1 SGHDT, CDR2 YYEEEE.